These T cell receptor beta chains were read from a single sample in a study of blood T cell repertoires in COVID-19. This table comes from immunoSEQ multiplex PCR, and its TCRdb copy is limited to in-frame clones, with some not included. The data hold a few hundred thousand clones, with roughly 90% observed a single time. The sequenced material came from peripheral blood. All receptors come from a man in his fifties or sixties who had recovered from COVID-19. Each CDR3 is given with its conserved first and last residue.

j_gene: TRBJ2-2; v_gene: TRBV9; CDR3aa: CASSVRGHGAGELFF
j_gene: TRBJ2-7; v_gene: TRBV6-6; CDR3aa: CASSPPWVATTFEQYF
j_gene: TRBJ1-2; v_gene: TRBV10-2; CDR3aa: CASSESKGARAPF
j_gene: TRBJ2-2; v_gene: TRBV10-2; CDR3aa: CASSDGLAGGLRELFF
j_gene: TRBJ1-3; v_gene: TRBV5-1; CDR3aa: CASSFTGLSGNTIYF
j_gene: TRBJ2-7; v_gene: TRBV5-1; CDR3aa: CASSLVGAGLKSYEQYF
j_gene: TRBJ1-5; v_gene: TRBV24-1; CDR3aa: CATSDTGQALEPQHF
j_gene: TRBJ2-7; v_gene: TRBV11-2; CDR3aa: CASSLDRPSYEQYF
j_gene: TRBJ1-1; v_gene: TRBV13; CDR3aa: CASSLSELNYEAFF
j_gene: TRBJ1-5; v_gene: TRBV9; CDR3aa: CASSVAGSDQPQHF
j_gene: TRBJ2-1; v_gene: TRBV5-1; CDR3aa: CASSLLTAYNEQFF
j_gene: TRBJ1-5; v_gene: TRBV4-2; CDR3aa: CASSQDRMSGVQPQHF
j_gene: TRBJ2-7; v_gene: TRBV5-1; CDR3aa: CASSLAVTYYEQYF
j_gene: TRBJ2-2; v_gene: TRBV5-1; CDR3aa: CASSSESSGTANTGELFF
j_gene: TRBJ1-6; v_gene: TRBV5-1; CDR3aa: CASSLVSTSSYNSPLHF
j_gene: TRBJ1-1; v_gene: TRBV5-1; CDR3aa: CASSLGGGFEAFF
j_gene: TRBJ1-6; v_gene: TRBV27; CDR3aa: CASSPRGLNSPLHF
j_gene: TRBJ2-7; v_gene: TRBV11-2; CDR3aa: CASSLVRQGASEQYF
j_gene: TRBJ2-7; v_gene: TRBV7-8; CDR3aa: CASSRTDYEQYF
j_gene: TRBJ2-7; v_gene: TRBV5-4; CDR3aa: CASSSPGVLAYEQYF
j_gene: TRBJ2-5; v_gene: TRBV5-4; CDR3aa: CASSLARGQQFQETQYF
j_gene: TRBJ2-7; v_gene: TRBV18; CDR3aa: CASSPTSDYSYEQYF
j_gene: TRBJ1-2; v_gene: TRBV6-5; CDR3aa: CASLGTGSFSSYTF
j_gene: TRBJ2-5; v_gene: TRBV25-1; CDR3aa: CASSELGRGFQETQYF
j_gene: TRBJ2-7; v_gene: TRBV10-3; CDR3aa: CAISERPDRGSYEQYF
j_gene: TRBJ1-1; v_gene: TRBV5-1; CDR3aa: CASSLTGGIGETEAFF
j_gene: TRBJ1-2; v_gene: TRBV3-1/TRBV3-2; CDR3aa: CASSQGGRERSGYTF
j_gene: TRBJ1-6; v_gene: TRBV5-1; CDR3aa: CASSPAGVGNSPLHF
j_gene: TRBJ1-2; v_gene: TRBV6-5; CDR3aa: CASSRDRNYGYTF
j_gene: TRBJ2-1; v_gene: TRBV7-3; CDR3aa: CASSPIGGYNEQFF
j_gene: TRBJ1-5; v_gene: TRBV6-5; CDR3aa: CASSSGQAHSQPQHF
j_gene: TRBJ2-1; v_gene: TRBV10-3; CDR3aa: CAINAAPSSYNEQFF
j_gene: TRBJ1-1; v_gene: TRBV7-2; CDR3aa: CASSPDRQNTEAFF
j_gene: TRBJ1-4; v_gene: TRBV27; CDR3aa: CASSPGTVLSSEKLFF
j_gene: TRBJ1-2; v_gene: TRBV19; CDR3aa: CASSVREGVGYTF
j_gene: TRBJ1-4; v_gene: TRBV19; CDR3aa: CASSNRWDRGHEKLFF
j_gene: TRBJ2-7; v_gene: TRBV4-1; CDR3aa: CASSPLLTGTVSYEQYF
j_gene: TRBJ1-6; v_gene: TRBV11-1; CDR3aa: CASPEGQPYSPLHF
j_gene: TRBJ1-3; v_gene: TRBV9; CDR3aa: CASEGTGPLGNTIYF
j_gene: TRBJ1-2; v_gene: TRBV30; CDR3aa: CAWSALRDSLNYGYTF
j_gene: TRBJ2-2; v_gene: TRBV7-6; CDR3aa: CASSSGQGANTGELFF
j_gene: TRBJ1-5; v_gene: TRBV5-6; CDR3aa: CASSLLSRTGAYQPQHF
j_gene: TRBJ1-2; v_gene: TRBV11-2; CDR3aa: CASSWDRGQDGYTF
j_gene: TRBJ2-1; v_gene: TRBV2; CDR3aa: CASRQRGVFYEQFF